This section outlines one T cell receptor (beta chain) sequence together with its context. Its antigen is unknown. This sample is part of a study of identical twins. Notes on the study in general: Models came in too low on out-of-frame TCR alpha sharing in monozygotic twins. Whereas memory repertoires showed no such difference, abundant cord blood beta clonotypes carried fewer insertions.

The V gene lost 4 bases and the J gene lost 3 bases, with 9 bases spanning the gap. This CDR3 contains 13 residues. Germline lookup yields CDR1 ENHRY and CDR2 SYGVKD. A universal primer site arose from template switching, and cDNA bore unique molecular identifiers. Each CDR3 protein is one row after TCRdb ran MiXCR on the 5' RACE reads. The sample consists of about 900,000 distinct CDR3 sequences, roughly 12% of them appearing once. The same specimen was also included in a second study, on yellow fever vaccine responses in identical twins. That publication notes: Reportedly, the response of twins' T cells to the vaccine seemed partly convergent, partly personalized.

The chain has TRBV10-3 and TRBJ1-1; perhaps TRBD1 as D (5 bases). The sequence was collected from a woman aged 18-29 years in good health. Sequenced: PBMCs. This CDR3 reads CAISGARDTEAFF. The CDR3 DNA sequence: TGTGCCATCAGTGGGGCCAGGGACACTGAAGCTTTCTTT.